This T cell receptor beta chain was sequenced for a study of radiation and T cells in renal cell carcinoma. Generated by immunoSEQ multiplex PCR, the TCRdb table keeps only in-frame clones and is missing some. The repertoire has 100,000 to 150,000 clones, approximately 90% of them found once; the top ten carry almost 6%. The study's findings and limits: In blood, top tumor clones expanded by 2 weeks, shrinking by 4.

The J segment lost 6 bases and the V segment lost 7 bases, leaving 9 bases of the junction unmatched. Germline lookup yields CDR1 SGHRS and CDR2 YFSETQ. The CDR3 consists of 13 residues. About this clone itself: The antigen remains undetermined.

The time point is: blood 2 weeks post-SBRT. The treatment denotes: 15 Gy SBRT to primary tumor, nephrectomy 4 weeks later. After SBRT, blood was collected at 2 and 4 weeks, plus baseline. The sequenced sample was blood, obtained from a patient whose treatment included radiotherapy and nephrectomy. The V and J genes are TRBV5-1 and TRBJ2-7, with 8 positions matching TRBD1. This TCR was sampled from a woman between 70 and 85 years old with renal cell carcinoma. As DNA, the CDR3 is TGCGCCAGCGAAGACGGACAGGGAGGCGAGCAGTACTTC. Translating it yields CASEDGQGGEQYF.